This T cell receptor beta chain was recovered during a study of T cell responses to AZD1222 COVID-19 vaccine. General study points: At study baseline, merely roughly 6 AZD1222 recipients were seropositive. After two AZD1222 doses, spike-specific TCR breadth and depth rose versus day 0. In a largely white British group with more females than males, clonal diversity was possibly underestimated. Spike-spanning, vaccine-associated CD4 TCRs were dominant at 160-218 and 743-854.

The data were produced by immunoSEQ multiplex PCR, yet TCRdb's version contains in-frame clones alone and is incomplete. In the table there are over 100,000 clones, over 75% of which are singletons. Notes on this clone: The target antigen is unknown.

The receptor was isolated from an adult in good health. The sequenced sample was peripheral blood, obtained on day 0 of AZD1222 vaccination.

CDR3 DNA: TGCGCCAGCAGCCCTCCCGGGACAGGGACAGATACGCAGTATTTT. It specifies CASSPPGTGTDTQYF. The chain uses TRBV5-1 and TRBJ2-3; 9 nucleotides match TRBD1. CDR1 and CDR2 (germline): SGHRS, YFSETQ. The V segment lost 4 bases and the J segment 3 bases; nucleotides outside the gene matches: 6. This CDR3 spans 15 amino acids.